Below are 10 T cell receptor beta chains sequenced from a single sample in a study of T cells in localized non-small cell lung cancer. TCRdb's copy holds only in-frame clones and misses some; the assay was immunoSEQ multiplex PCR. The sample includes around 3,500 clones, around 24% of them seen just once. Sequenced material: lung tumor tissue, taken before any cancer treatment. All receptors derive from a woman between 40 and 69 years old with stage I lung adenocarcinoma.

The V gene is TRBV28, the J gene TRBJ1-6, with TRBD1 as a possible D gene (5 bases). The germline CDR1 and CDR2 sequences are MDHEN and SYDVKM. V was clipped by 5 bases and J by 9 bases, with 20 bases between them. This CDR3 is built from 16 residues. The CDR3 nucleotides read TGTGCCAGCAGTCAAGACGCGGGACTCCTTGGTTCACCCCTCCACTTT. Translating gives CASSQDAGLLGSPLHF.

This clone appeared once. The chain employs TRBV29-1 and TRBJ1-2, with D unresolved. Trimming removed 7 bases from V and 8 bases from J, with 17 bases in between. CDR3 length: 12 amino acids. CDR1 and CDR2 (germline): SQVTM, ANQGSEA. The CDR3 DNA reads as TGCAGCGCCGAGGTACGCGCGGCCGGCTACACCTTC. Protein product: CSAEVRAAGYTF.

The genes are TRBV6-8 and TRBJ2-7; TRBD1 matches 7 bases. In germline, CDR1 is MNHGY, CDR2 SAAAGT. The CDR3 is made up of 14 amino acids. V lost 0 bases to trimming and J lost 6 bases; unmatched junction nucleotides: 5. DNA of the CDR3: TGTGCCAGCAGTTACTCTCCGGGACAGATCGAGCAGTACTTC. This sequence encodes CASSYSPGQIEQYF.

This chain connects TRBV6-8 to TRBJ2-7; D perhaps matches TRBD1 (5 bases). The CDR3 is 14 residues long. Trimming took off 2 bases at V and 2 bases at J, with 10 bases between the two ends. The germline gives CDR1 MNHGY, CDR2 SAAAGT. CDR3 DNA sequence: TGTGCCAGCAGTTACACCAGGGTAACCTACGAGCAGTACTTC. Its translation: CASSYTRVTYEQYF.

The chain links TRBV28 to TRBJ1-2; D gene uncertain. This CDR3 has 13 residues. Germline CDR1 and CDR2: MDHEN and SYDVKM. V lost 3 bases and J lost 4, with 9 bases in between. CDR3 bases: TGTGCCAGCAGTTTGAAGAGTCCCTATGGCTACACCTTC. This codes for CASSLKSPYGYTF.

This clone was detected only a few times. The chain recombines TRBV9 with TRBJ2-7; weak D call: TRBD2 (6 bases). The germline V and J ends were trimmed by 1 base and 7 bases, with 15 bases remaining between them. There are 14 residues in the CDR3. The germline V gene encodes CDR1 SGDLS and CDR2 YYNGEE. The CDR3, as DNA: TGTGCCAGCAGCGTACGGGAGAGGTCGGGGGAGCAGTACTTC. It specifies CASSVRERSGEQYF.

By sample share, this clone is medium-sized. V and J are TRBV11-3 and TRBJ1-5; TRBD1 aligns across 8 bases. Trimming cost V 2 bases and J 5 bases; bases outside gene matches: 2. The germline V gene has CDR1 SGHNT and CDR2 YENEEA. CDR3 length: 14 amino acids. The CDR3 spells CASSLQGADQPQHF. The CDR3 bases are TGTGCCAGCAGCTTACAGGGGGCGGATCAGCCCCAGCATTTT. Drawing the rest from reference TRBV11-3 and TRBJ1-5, the complete variable domain is EAGVVQSPRYKIIEKKQPVAFWCNPISGHNTLYWYLQNLGQGPELLIRYENEEAVDDSQLPKDRFSAERLKGVDSTLKIQPAELGDSAVYLCASSLQGADQPQHFGDGTRLSIL.

The chain combines TRBV9 with TRBJ2-2; D is unresolved. CDR3 length: 15 residues. Deletions cut 0 bases from V and 2 bases from J, with 8 bases between. Germline V gene lookup returns CDR1 SGDLS and CDR2 YYNGEE. The CDR3: CASSVGRPNTGELFF. The DNA for the CDR3 is TGTGCCAGCAGCGTAGGACGACCCAACACCGGGGAGCTGTTTTTT.

V usage is TRBV18 and J usage is TRBJ2-1, with 9 bases aligning to TRBD1. The V and J ends lost 2 bases and 7 bases, in that order; junction bases with no gene match: 9. CDR1 and CDR2 from the germline V gene are KGHSH and LQKENI. The CDR3 totals 16 residues. The DNA of the CDR3 is TGTGCCAGCTCACCATTACCGGGACAGGGTCTAAATGAGCAGTTCTTC. The encoded protein is CASSPLPGQGLNEQFF.

This clone was detected a few times. The gene calls are TRBV9 and TRBJ2-1; no definite D call. The CDR3 runs to 14 residues. Trimming removed 0 bases at V and 8 bases at J, with 12 bases between. CDR1 SGDLS and CDR2 YYNGEE come from the germline V gene. The CDR3 here is CASSVAKGFDEQFF. The CDR3 DNA sequence: TGTGCCAGCAGCGTAGCAAAGGGATTCGATGAGCAGTTCTTC.